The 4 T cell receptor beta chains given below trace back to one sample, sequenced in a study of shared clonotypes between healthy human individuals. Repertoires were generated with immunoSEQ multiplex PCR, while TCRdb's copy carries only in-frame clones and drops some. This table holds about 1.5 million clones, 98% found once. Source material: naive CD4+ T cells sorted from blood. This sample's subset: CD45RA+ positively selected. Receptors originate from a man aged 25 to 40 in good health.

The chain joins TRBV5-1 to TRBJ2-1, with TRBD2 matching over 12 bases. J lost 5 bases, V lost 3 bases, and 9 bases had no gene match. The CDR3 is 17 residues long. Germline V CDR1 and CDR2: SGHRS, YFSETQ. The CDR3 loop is CASSSTSGRGGDNEQFF. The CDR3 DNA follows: TGCGCCAGCAGCTCGACTAGCGGGAGAGGTGGTGACAATGAGCAGTTCTTC.

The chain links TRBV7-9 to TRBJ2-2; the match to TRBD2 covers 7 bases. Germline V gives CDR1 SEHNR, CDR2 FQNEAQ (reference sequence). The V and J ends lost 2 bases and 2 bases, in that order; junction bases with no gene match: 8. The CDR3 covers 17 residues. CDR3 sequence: CASSLYPLAVNTGELFF. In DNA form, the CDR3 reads TGTGCCAGCAGCTTATACCCCCTAGCGGTAAACACCGGGGAGCTGTTTTTT.

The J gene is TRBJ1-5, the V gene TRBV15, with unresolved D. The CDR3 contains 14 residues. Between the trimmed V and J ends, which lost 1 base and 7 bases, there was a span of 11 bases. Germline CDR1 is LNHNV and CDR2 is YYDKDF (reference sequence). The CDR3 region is CATSRAPWEQPQHF. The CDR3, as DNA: TGTGCCACCAGCAGAGCACCATGGGAACAGCCCCAGCATTTT.

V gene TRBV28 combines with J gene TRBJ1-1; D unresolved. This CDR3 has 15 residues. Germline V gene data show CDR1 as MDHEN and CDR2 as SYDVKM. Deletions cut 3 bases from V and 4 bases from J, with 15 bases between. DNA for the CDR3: TGTGCCAGCAGTTTGGTAAGGGTACGGGGCACTGAAGCTTTCTTT. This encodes CASSLVRVRGTEAFF.